Shown below are 10 T cell receptor beta chains from a single sample sequenced in a study of shared clonotypes between healthy human individuals. Terminally differentiated effector memory CD45RA+ cells were left out of the naive CD8 fraction, which was CD45RO-negative and positively selected for CCR7. The assay was immunoSEQ multiplex PCR, and TCRdb's table has in-frame clones only and misses some. This sample has some 2 million clones; approximately 94% occur once, and the top ten carry about 1.1%. Sequenced material: naive CD8+ T cells sorted from blood. The receptor set was obtained from a young man in good health.

V and J are TRBV29-1 and TRBJ2-3, with D perhaps TRBD1 (5 bases). V was clipped by 3 bases and J by 1 base, with 11 bases between them. Germline CDR1 and CDR2: SQVTM and ANQGSEA. The CDR3 contains 14 residues. The DNA for the CDR3 is TGCAGCGTTGAGGGGCTAGGGGGCACAGATACGCAGTATTTT. It yields the protein CSVEGLGGTDTQYF.

This chain connects TRBV6-1 to TRBJ1-1, with 8 bases that match TRBD1. This CDR3 is 13 amino acids long. V trimming: 8 bases; J trimming: 3 bases; junction bases outside the gene matches: 5. Germline V gives CDR1 MNHNS, CDR2 SASEGT. The CDR3 is CASGTGDHTEAFF. The CDR3 nucleotides read TGTGCCAGCGGGACAGGTGACCACACTGAAGCTTTCTTT.

V usage is TRBV10-1 and J usage is TRBJ2-7, with 12 bases lining up with TRBD2. Germline V gene sequence: CDR1 WNHNN, CDR2 SYGVQD (reference sequence). V was clipped by 6 bases and J by 1 base; unmatched bases: 10. The CDR3 is 17 residues long. The CDR3 bases are TGCGCCAGCAGGAGACTAGCGGGAGCCCCCACATCCTACGAGCAGTACTTC. Residues: CASRRLAGAPTSYEQYF.

The rearrangement joins TRBV15 to TRBJ2-7; TRBD1 might be the D (6 bases). Germline-derived CDR1 and CDR2 are LNHNV and YYDKDF (reference sequence). The CDR3 contains 16 residues. The V end lost 1 base, the J end lost 5 bases, and 18 bases lay between the germline ends. CDR3 DNA: TGTGCCACCAGCAGAGGGGTCACACAGGGTATGGACGAGCAGTACTTC. Translated: CATSRGVTQGMDEQYF.

The chain has TRBV28 and TRBJ2-3, with a weak D call TRBD1 (6 bases). Germline V gene data show CDR1 as MDHEN and CDR2 as SYDVKM. The CDR3 consists of 17 residues. V was shortened by 4 bases and J by 3 bases, with 20 bases between the two germline ends. The CDR3 loop reads CASSSEFWTEKTDTQYF. The CDR3 bases are TGTGCCAGCAGTTCGGAGTTTTGGACAGAGAAGACAGATACGCAGTATTTT.

The V and J genes are TRBV30 and TRBJ2-7; D is ambiguous. CDR3 length equals 12 residues. The V end was cut by 0 bases, the J end by 5 bases, with 8 bases between. The germline gives CDR1 GTSNPN, CDR2 SVGIG (reference sequence). For the CDR3, the DNA is TGTGCCTGGAGTGTACCGGGCAACGAGCAGTACTTC. It yields the protein CAWSVPGNEQYF.

V and J are TRBV5-6 and TRBJ2-7, with 7 bases identical to TRBD2. The V segment lost 10 bases and the J segment 3 bases; nucleotides outside the gene matches: 16. This CDR3 contains 15 residues. Germline V gene data show CDR1 as SGHDT and CDR2 as YYEEEE. In DNA, the CDR3 is TGTGCCGGCGGAACGGCGGTTAGCGGGTTCTACGAGCAGTACTTC. Its protein product is CAGGTAVSGFYEQYF.

Note on this clone: The identical CDR3 is also encoded by other nucleotide sequences in the sample. CDR3 region: CASSYSGQGGQPQHF. Written as DNA, the CDR3 is TGTGCCAGCAGTTACTCGGGGCAGGGTGGCCAGCCCCAGCATTTT. The V and J genes are TRBV6-5 and TRBJ1-5; maybe TRBD1 (5 bases). The germline gives CDR1 MNHEY, CDR2 SVGAGI. Trimming stripped 0 bases from V and 7 bases from J, with 13 bases between. The CDR3 covers 15 residues.

CDR3 sequence (DNA): TGTGCCATCAGTGAGGGGTCCGTCTCTAGCGCCGCCTACGAGCAGTACTTC. Translating it yields CAISEGSVSSAAYEQYF. This chain uses TRBV10-3 with TRBJ2-7; the D gene is possibly TRBD2 (6 bases). The V end lost 2 bases, the J end lost 2 bases, and 19 bases lay between the germline ends. CDR1 is ENHRY, CDR2 SYGVKD, per germline. The CDR3 loop spans 17 amino acids.

The chain uses TRBV7-9 and TRBJ2-3; perhaps TRBD1 as D (5 bases). Germline V gene sequence: CDR1 SEHNR, CDR2 FQNEAQ (reference sequence). The CDR3 spans 13 residues. The V end lost 5 bases, the J end lost 3 bases, and 9 bases lay between the germline ends. The CDR3 DNA follows: TGTGCCAGCAGCCCTGACAGAACAGATACGCAGTATTTT. This translates into CASSPDRTDTQYF. Variable domain in full (rest from reference TRBV7-9 and TRBJ2-3): DTGVSQNPRHKITKRGQNVTFRCDPISEHNRLYWYRQTLGQGPEFLTYFQNEAQLEKSRLLSDRFSAERPKGSFSTLEIQRTEQGDSAMYLCASSPDRTDTQYFGPGTRLTVL.